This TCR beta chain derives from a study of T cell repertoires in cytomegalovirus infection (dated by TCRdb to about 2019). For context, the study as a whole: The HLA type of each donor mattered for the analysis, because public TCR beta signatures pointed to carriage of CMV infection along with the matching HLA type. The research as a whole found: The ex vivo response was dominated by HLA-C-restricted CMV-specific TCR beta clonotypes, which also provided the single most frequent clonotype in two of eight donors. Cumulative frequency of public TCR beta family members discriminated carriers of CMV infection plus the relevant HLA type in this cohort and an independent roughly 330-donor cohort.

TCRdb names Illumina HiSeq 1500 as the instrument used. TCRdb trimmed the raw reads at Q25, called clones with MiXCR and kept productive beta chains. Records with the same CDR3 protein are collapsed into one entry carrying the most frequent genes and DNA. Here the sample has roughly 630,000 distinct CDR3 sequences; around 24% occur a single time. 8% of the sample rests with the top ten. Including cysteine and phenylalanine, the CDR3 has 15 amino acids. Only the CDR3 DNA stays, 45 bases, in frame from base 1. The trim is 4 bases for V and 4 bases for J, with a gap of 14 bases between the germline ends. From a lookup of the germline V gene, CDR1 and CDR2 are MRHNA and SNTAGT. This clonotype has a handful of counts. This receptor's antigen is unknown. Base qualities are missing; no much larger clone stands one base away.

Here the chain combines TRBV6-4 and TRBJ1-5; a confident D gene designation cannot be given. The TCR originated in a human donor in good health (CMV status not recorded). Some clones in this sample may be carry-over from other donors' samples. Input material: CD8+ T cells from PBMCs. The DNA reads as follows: TGTGCCAGCAGTGGAGGTCCTAACAGAAATCAGCCCCAGCATTTT. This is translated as CASSGGPNRNQPQHF.